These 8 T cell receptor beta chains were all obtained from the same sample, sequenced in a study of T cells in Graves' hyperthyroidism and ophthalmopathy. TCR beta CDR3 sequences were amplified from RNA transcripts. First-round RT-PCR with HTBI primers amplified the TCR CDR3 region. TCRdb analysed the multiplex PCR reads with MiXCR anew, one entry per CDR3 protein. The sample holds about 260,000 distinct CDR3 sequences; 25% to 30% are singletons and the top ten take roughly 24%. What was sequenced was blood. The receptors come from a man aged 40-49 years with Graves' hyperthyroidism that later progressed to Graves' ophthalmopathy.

Here the CDR3 reads CASSYAAHYEQYF. CDR3 nucleotides: TGTGCCAGCAGTTACGCCGCGCACTACGAGCAGTACTTC. The chain joins TRBV6-2 or TRBV6-3 to TRBJ2-7; no clear D. The CDR3 contains 13 residues. Trimming cost V 2 bases and J 3 bases, with 8 bases left between them. CDR1 is MNHEY and CDR2 is SVGEGT in the germline V gene.

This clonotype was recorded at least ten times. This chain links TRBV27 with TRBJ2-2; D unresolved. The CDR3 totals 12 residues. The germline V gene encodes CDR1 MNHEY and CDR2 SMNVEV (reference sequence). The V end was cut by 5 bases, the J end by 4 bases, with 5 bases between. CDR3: CASSIPTGELFF. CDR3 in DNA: TGTGCCAGCAGTATTCCCACCGGGGAGCTGTTTTTT.

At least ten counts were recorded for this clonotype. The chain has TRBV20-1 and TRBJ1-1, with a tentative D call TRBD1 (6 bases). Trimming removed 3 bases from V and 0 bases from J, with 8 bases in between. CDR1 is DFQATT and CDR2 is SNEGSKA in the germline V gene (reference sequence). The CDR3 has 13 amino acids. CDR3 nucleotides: TGCAGTGCTAGTACAGGGCTGAACACTGAAGCTTTCTTT. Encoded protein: CSASTGLNTEAFF.

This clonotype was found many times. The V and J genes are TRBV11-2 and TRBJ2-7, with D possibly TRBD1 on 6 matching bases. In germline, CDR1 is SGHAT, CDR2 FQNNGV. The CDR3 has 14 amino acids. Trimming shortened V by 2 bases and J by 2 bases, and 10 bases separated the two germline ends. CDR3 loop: CASSLTQGTYEQYF. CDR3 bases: TGTGCCAGCAGCTTAACCCAGGGGACCTACGAGCAGTACTTC.

The CDR3 region is CASGWQSPYEQYF. The DNA of the CDR3 is TGTGCCAGCGGGTGGCAGAGTCCGTACGAGCAGTACTTC. J is TRBJ2-7 and V is TRBV28; D is ambiguous. The germline V gene has CDR1 MDHEN and CDR2 SYDVKM. The CDR3 length is 13 residues. The V and J ends lost 8 bases and 4 bases respectively, with 15 bases between them.

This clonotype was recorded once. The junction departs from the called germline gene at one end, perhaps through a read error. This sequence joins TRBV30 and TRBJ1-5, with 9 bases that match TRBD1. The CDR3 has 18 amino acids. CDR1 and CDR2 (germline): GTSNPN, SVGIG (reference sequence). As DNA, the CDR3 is TGTGCCTGGAGTGCCGGGACAGGGCTATCTTATAGCAATCAGCCCCAGCACTTT. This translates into CAWSAGTGLSYSNQPQHF. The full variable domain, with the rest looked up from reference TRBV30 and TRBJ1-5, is SQTIHQWPATLVQPVGSPLSLECTVEGTSNPNLYWYRQAAGRGLQLLFYSVGIGQISSEVPQNLSASRPQDRQFILSSKKLLLSDSGFYLCAWSAGTGLSYSNQPQHFGDGTRLSIL.

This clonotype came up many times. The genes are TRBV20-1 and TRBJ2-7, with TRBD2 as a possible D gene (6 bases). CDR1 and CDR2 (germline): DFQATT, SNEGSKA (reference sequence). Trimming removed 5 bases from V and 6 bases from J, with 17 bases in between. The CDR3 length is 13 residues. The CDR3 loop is CSAWDRDLGEQYF. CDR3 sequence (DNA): TGCAGTGCTTGGGACCGGGACTTAGGCGAGCAGTACTTC.

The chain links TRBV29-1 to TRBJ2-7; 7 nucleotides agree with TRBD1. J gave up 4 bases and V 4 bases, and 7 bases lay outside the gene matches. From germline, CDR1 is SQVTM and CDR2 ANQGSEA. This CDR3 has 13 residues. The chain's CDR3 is CSVAGTVLYEQYF. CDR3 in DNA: TGCAGCGTTGCCGGGACAGTATTATACGAGCAGTACTTC.